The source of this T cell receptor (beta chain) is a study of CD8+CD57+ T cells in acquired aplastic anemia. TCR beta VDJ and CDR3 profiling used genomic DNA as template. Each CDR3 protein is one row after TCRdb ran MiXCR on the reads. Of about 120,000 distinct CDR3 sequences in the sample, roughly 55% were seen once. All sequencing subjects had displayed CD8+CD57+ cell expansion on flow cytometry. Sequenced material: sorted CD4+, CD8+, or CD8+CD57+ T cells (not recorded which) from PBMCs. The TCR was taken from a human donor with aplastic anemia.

CDR3 nucleotides: TGCAGTGCTAGAAGTGGCTCAGGGGAAACCTATGGCTACACCTTC. Protein sequence: CSARSGSGETYGYTF. The J gene is TRBJ1-2, the V gene TRBV20-1, with TRBD1 as a possible D gene (6 bases). Germline CDR1 and CDR2: DFQATT and SNEGSKA (reference sequence). This CDR3 spans 15 amino acids. The V end was cut by 2 bases, the J end by 4 bases, with 17 bases between.